The next 5 T cell receptor beta chains were all read from a single sample in a study of shared clonotypes between healthy human individuals. Sequencing was performed with immunoSEQ multiplex PCR; in TCRdb, only in-frame clones are kept and a portion is missing. This sample has 170,000 or so clones, with approximately 61% found just once. The sample comprised memory CD4+ T cells sorted from blood. Subset given: CD45RA-negative fraction. These receptors were taken from a man aged 30 to 45 in good health.

This sequence joins TRBV19 and TRBJ1-5, with no clear D. Trimming stripped 3 bases from V and 11 bases from J, with 17 bases between. Germline V gives CDR1 LNHDA, CDR2 SQIVND (reference sequence). This CDR3 contains 14 residues. CDR3 sequence reads: CASSIRPKGDAQHF. The CDR3 bases are TGTGCCAGTAGTATTAGGCCCAAAGGCGACGCCCAGCATTTT.

J is TRBJ2-7 and V is TRBV5-5; TRBD1 agrees at 9 bases. V was clipped by 3 bases and J by 3 bases; unmatched bases: 4. This CDR3 is built from 14 residues. Looked up from germline, CDR1 is SGHKS and CDR2 is YYEKEE (reference sequence). DNA for the CDR3: TGTGCCAGCAGCTCGGGACAGGGCGACTACGAGCAGTACTTC. Its protein is CASSSGQGDYEQYF. Drawing the rest from reference TRBV5-5 and TRBJ2-7, the complete variable domain is DAGVTQSPTHLIKTRGQQVTLRCSPISGHKSVSWYQQVLGQGPQFIFQYYEKEERGRGNFPDRFSARQFPNYSSELNVNALLLGDSALYLCASSSGQGDYEQYFGPGTRLTVT.

In this sample, this clone turned up many times. The chain combines TRBV9 with TRBJ2-5, with a tentative D call TRBD1 (6 bases). CDR3 length equals 15 residues. Between the trimmed V and J ends, which lost 1 base and 3 bases, there was a span of 13 bases. Germline V CDR1 and CDR2: SGDLS, YYNGEE. The CDR3 is CASSVRAGAKETQYF. As DNA, the CDR3 is TGTGCCAGCAGCGTACGGGCAGGGGCCAAAGAGACCCAGTACTTC.

This chain links TRBV5-5 with TRBJ2-1; D may be TRBD2 (5 bases). V lost 4 bases and J lost 7, with 12 bases in between. Germline V gene sequence: CDR1 SGHKS, CDR2 YYEKEE (reference sequence). This CDR3 is 13 amino acids long. The CDR3 nucleotides read TGTGCCAGCAGCCTCGCCGGCGGGAATGAGCAGTTCTTC. Protein: CASSLAGGNEQFF. The full variable domain, rest sourced from reference TRBV5-5 and TRBJ2-1, is DAGVTQSPTHLIKTRGQQVTLRCSPISGHKSVSWYQQVLGQGPQFIFQYYEKEERGRGNFPDRFSARQFPNYSSELNVNALLLGDSALYLCASSLAGGNEQFFGPGTRLTVL.

CDR3 loop: CASSLGWGTGRNTIYF. In DNA form, the CDR3 reads TGTGCCAGCAGCCTCGGGTGGGGGACAGGCCGAAACACCATATATTTT. The chain combines TRBV5-6 with TRBJ1-3; 8 positions match TRBD1. The germline CDR1 and CDR2 sequences are SGHDT and YYEEEE. The CDR3 runs to 16 residues. V dropped 4 bases and J dropped 5; count of bases not matched to a gene: 11.